This T cell receptor (beta chain) was captured by sequencing in a study of T cell responses to AZD1222 COVID-19 vaccine. There are 17 residues in the CDR3. Germline V gene lookup returns CDR1 MRHNA and CDR2 SNTAGT. Trimming took 6 bases from V and 3 from J, leaving 24 bases between them. The protocol was immunoSEQ multiplex PCR, while the TCRdb copy is restricted to in-frame clones and leaves out a portion. The data show roughly 180,000 clones, with approximately 94% seen just once and roughly 9.8% held by the top ten. Material: peripheral blood, obtained on day 0 of AZD1222 vaccination. The chain couples TRBV6-4 to TRBJ2-7, with a tentative D call TRBD2 (6 bases). This receptor was identified in an adult in good health. The CDR3 DNA reads as TGTGCCAGCAGCACCCCAGGAGAGAGCGGGTTCGTCTACGAGCAGTACTTC. Its protein is CASSTPGESGFVYEQYF.